A selection of T cell receptor beta chains follows, all from one sample in a study of Ad26.COV2.S vaccination and SARS-CoV-2 variants. Assay used: immunoSEQ multiplex PCR; TCRdb lists only in-frame clones, some missing. The sample consists of about 350,000 clones, about 89% of them appearing once. The sequences come from peripheral blood, collected in a trial of Ad26.COV2.S vaccine versus placebo. All receptors derive from a person aged 18-65 years who received the Ad26.COV2.S COVID-19 vaccine or a placebo. CDR3s include the opening cysteine and the closing phenylalanine or tryptophan. Each record gives: J gene, D gene, clone size, V gene, CDR3 DNA, CDR3 protein. D genes are given only for firm matches. The listing skips clone size in some rows; elsewhere it reads once, few, many or a size class.

j_gene: TRBJ1-2; d_gene: TRBD1; abundance: NA; v_gene: TRBV7-8; CDR3nt: TGTGCCAGCAGCGACGGGACAGGGGGATATGGCTACACCTTC; CDR3aa: CASSDGTGGYGYTF
j_gene: TRBJ2-7; d_gene: TRBD2; abundance: NA; v_gene: TRBV5-1; CDR3nt: TGCGCCAGCAAGCTCCTAGCGGGAGCATCCTACGAGCAGTACTTC; CDR3aa: CASKLLAGASYEQYF
j_gene: TRBJ2-5; d_gene: TRBD1; abundance: NA; v_gene: TRBV6-5; CDR3nt: TGTGCCAGCAGTCGCGGACAGGGTACAGAGACCCAGTACTTC; CDR3aa: CASSRGQGTETQYF
j_gene: TRBJ2-1; d_gene: NA; abundance: NA; v_gene: TRBV6-5; CDR3nt: TGTGCCACCGGGGTAACAGAGCAGTTCTTC; CDR3aa: CATGVTEQFF
j_gene: TRBJ1-1; d_gene: NA; abundance: once; v_gene: TRBV18; CDR3nt: TGTGCCAGCTCACCTTCCCAGGGAGAAGCTTTCTTT; CDR3aa: CASSPSQGEAFF
j_gene: TRBJ2-3; d_gene: NA; abundance: NA; v_gene: TRBV7-2; CDR3nt: TGTGCCAGCAGCCCCCCGGGGGGCCCCCCAGATACGCAGTATTTT; CDR3aa: CASSPPGGPPDTQYF
j_gene: TRBJ1-6; d_gene: TRBD1; abundance: NA; v_gene: TRBV2; CDR3nt: TGTGCCAGCAGTGAAGAGGGACAGGGGCTTTCACCCCTCCACTTT; CDR3aa: CASSEEGQGLSPLHF
j_gene: TRBJ2-7; d_gene: TRBD2; abundance: NA; v_gene: TRBV3-1/TRBV3-2; CDR3nt: TGTGCCAGCAGCCAGACTAGCGGGGGGGCCCCGCAGTACTTC; CDR3aa: CASSQTSGGAPQYF
j_gene: TRBJ1-5; d_gene: NA; abundance: few; v_gene: TRBV2; CDR3nt: TGTGCCAGCAGTGAAAACGGAGGAATTCAGCCCCAGCATTTT; CDR3aa: CASSENGGIQPQHF
j_gene: TRBJ2-7; d_gene: TRBD1; abundance: NA; v_gene: TRBV9; CDR3nt: TGTGCCAGCAGCTTGGGACAGACTAATTACGAGCAGTACTTC; CDR3aa: CASSLGQTNYEQYF
j_gene: TRBJ2-1; d_gene: TRBD2; abundance: NA; v_gene: TRBV7-6; CDR3nt: TGTGCCAGCAGCCAGGGCGGGGGGAATGAGCAGTTCTTC; CDR3aa: CASSQGGGNEQFF
j_gene: TRBJ2-3; d_gene: NA; abundance: NA; v_gene: TRBV10-1; CDR3nt: TGCGCCAGCAGTGATTTGAATACGCAGTATTTT; CDR3aa: CASSDLNTQYF
j_gene: TRBJ2-2; d_gene: TRBD2; abundance: NA; v_gene: TRBV6-5; CDR3nt: TGTGCCAGCAGCGAGCGGGAGGGCCTTACCGGGGAGCTGTTTTTT; CDR3aa: CASSEREGLTGELFF
j_gene: TRBJ1-1; d_gene: NA; abundance: few; v_gene: TRBV5-1; CDR3nt: TGCGCCAGCAGCCGTACAGATAACACTGAAGCTTTCTTT; CDR3aa: CASSRTDNTEAFF
j_gene: TRBJ2-5; d_gene: TRBD2; abundance: NA; v_gene: TRBV3-1/TRBV3-2; CDR3nt: TGTGCCAGCAGCCAAGAGGCTAGCGGAGAAGAGACCCAGTACTTC; CDR3aa: CASSQEASGEETQYF
j_gene: TRBJ2-7; d_gene: NA; abundance: NA; v_gene: TRBV28; CDR3nt: TGTGCCAGCAGTCAAGACTACGAGCAGTACTTC; CDR3aa: CASSQDYEQYF
j_gene: TRBJ2-2; d_gene: NA; abundance: NA; v_gene: TRBV6-2/TRBV6-3; CDR3nt: TGTGCCAGCAGCCAAACCCGTGGAGGGCACGACACCGGGGAGCTGTTTTTT; CDR3aa: CASSQTRGGHDTGELFF
j_gene: TRBJ1-6; d_gene: NA; abundance: NA; v_gene: TRBV19; CDR3nt: TGTGCCAGTAGTATTTCCGGGTATGGGAATTCACCCCTCCACTTT; CDR3aa: CASSISGYGNSPLHF
j_gene: TRBJ1-1; d_gene: NA; abundance: NA; v_gene: TRBV5-1; CDR3nt: TGCGCCAGCAGCTTGGAGACTTTCAACACTGAAGCTTTCTTT; CDR3aa: CASSLETFNTEAFF
j_gene: TRBJ1-5; d_gene: NA; abundance: NA; v_gene: TRBV19; CDR3nt: TGTGCCAGTAGTACCAGGGGAGTAGGCAATCAGCCCCAGCATTTT; CDR3aa: CASSTRGVGNQPQHF
j_gene: TRBJ2-3; d_gene: NA; abundance: few; v_gene: TRBV6-6; CDR3nt: TGTGCCAGCAGTTACGATTCGACAGATACGCAGTATTTT; CDR3aa: CASSYDSTDTQYF
j_gene: TRBJ2-3; d_gene: NA; abundance: NA; v_gene: TRBV27; CDR3nt: TGTGCCAGCAGTTCTGTGACGCAAGGACCAGATACGCAGTATTTT; CDR3aa: CASSSVTQGPDTQYF
j_gene: TRBJ1-6; d_gene: TRBD1; abundance: NA; v_gene: TRBV11-2; CDR3nt: TGTGCCAGCAGCCGAGGACAGGGAAGGCCCTATAATTCACCCCTCCACTTT; CDR3aa: CASSRGQGRPYNSPLHF
j_gene: TRBJ2-1; d_gene: TRBD2; abundance: once; v_gene: TRBV3-1/TRBV3-2; CDR3nt: TGTGCCAGCAGCCAAGCGGGACTAGCGGGAGGTTACAATGAGCAGTTCTTC; CDR3aa: CASSQAGLAGGYNEQFF
j_gene: TRBJ2-7; d_gene: NA; abundance: NA; v_gene: TRBV27; CDR3nt: TGTGCCAGCAGTTTCCTGGGGGCTAGCGAGCAGTACTTC; CDR3aa: CASSFLGASEQYF
j_gene: TRBJ2-1; d_gene: NA; abundance: NA; v_gene: TRBV19; CDR3nt: TGTGCCAGTAGTTGGGGAAGGCGGTACAATGAGCAGTTCTTC; CDR3aa: CASSWGRRYNEQFF
j_gene: TRBJ2-1; d_gene: TRBD2; abundance: once; v_gene: TRBV30; CDR3nt: TGTGCCTGGAGTGTAGGGACTAGCGTCTACAATGAGCAGTTCTTC; CDR3aa: CAWSVGTSVYNEQFF
j_gene: TRBJ2-1; d_gene: TRBD2; abundance: NA; v_gene: TRBV30; CDR3nt: TGTGCCTGGAGTCCGGGACTAGCGGTTAATGAGCAGTTCTTC; CDR3aa: CAWSPGLAVNEQFF
j_gene: TRBJ1-1; d_gene: NA; abundance: NA; v_gene: TRBV6-4; CDR3nt: TGTGCCAGCAGTGACTCGAGGGGGAGGAGGGATACTGAAGCTTTCTTT; CDR3aa: CASSDSRGRRDTEAFF
j_gene: TRBJ1-1; d_gene: TRBD1; abundance: NA; v_gene: TRBV3-1/TRBV3-2; CDR3nt: TGTGCCAGCAGGGGGGGACAGATGAACACTGAAGCTTTCTTT; CDR3aa: CASRGGQMNTEAFF
j_gene: TRBJ1-3; d_gene: TRBD1; abundance: NA; v_gene: TRBV5-1; CDR3nt: TGCGCCAGCAGCACAGGGGGCTCTGGAAACACCATATATTTT; CDR3aa: CASSTGGSGNTIYF
j_gene: TRBJ1-4; d_gene: NA; abundance: NA; v_gene: TRBV14; CDR3nt: TGTGCCAGCAGCCAAGATCTGGGAGATCGTGAAAAACTGTTTTTT; CDR3aa: CASSQDLGDREKLFF
j_gene: TRBJ2-7; d_gene: TRBD1; abundance: NA; v_gene: TRBV27; CDR3nt: TGTGCCAGCAGTTTAAAACGGACAGGACCCTACGAGCAGTACTTC; CDR3aa: CASSLKRTGPYEQYF
j_gene: TRBJ2-5; d_gene: TRBD1; abundance: NA; v_gene: TRBV5-1; CDR3nt: TGCGCCAGCAGCTTGGGACAGGGGACTGAAACAGAGACCCAGTACTTC; CDR3aa: CASSLGQGTETETQYF
j_gene: TRBJ2-7; d_gene: NA; abundance: NA; v_gene: TRBV6-6; CDR3nt: TGTGCCAGCAGTTACCTACCGGCACTACAGGACCCAGAGCAGTACTTC; CDR3aa: CASSYLPALQDPEQYF
j_gene: TRBJ2-5; d_gene: TRBD1; abundance: NA; v_gene: TRBV19; CDR3nt: TGTGCCAGTAGTTACAGGGGACGGGAGACCCAGTACTTC; CDR3aa: CASSYRGRETQYF
j_gene: TRBJ2-7; d_gene: NA; abundance: NA; v_gene: TRBV5-6; CDR3nt: TGTGCCAGCAGCCCAGGACGGAGCTACGAGCAGTACTTC; CDR3aa: CASSPGRSYEQYF
j_gene: TRBJ2-7; d_gene: TRBD2; abundance: NA; v_gene: TRBV11-3; CDR3nt: TGTGCCAGCAGCTTAGATTCGGGGGGCGAGCAGTACTTC; CDR3aa: CASSLDSGGEQYF
j_gene: TRBJ1-1; d_gene: TRBD1; abundance: NA; v_gene: TRBV28; CDR3nt: TGTGCCAGCAGTTCGACAGGGGGTTACACTGAAGCTTTCTTT; CDR3aa: CASSSTGGYTEAFF
j_gene: TRBJ2-7; d_gene: NA; abundance: few; v_gene: TRBV5-1; CDR3nt: TGCGCCAGCAGCTTGGACAAGAGCTCCTACGAGCAGTACTTC; CDR3aa: CASSLDKSSYEQYF
j_gene: TRBJ2-1; d_gene: TRBD2; abundance: NA; v_gene: TRBV15; CDR3nt: TGTGCCACCAGCAGCCTCCCGACACTAGCGGAAGCAGATGAGCAGTTCTTC; CDR3aa: CATSSLPTLAEADEQFF
j_gene: TRBJ1-3; d_gene: NA; abundance: NA; v_gene: TRBV18; CDR3nt: TGTGCCAGCTCACCAGGCAACGCTGGAAACACCATATATTTT; CDR3aa: CASSPGNAGNTIYF